These 26 T cell receptor beta chains were sequenced from one sample in a study of shared clonotypes between healthy human individuals. The protocol was immunoSEQ multiplex PCR, while the TCRdb copy is restricted to in-frame clones and leaves out a portion. This sample has about 510,000 clones, with about 95% found just once. Sequencing was done on a sample of naive CD4+ T cells sorted from blood. Subset defined: CD45RA+ positively selected. The receptor set was obtained from a woman in her twenties or thirties in good health.

This CDR3 is CASRESGSGSYEQYF. In DNA, the CDR3 is TGTGCCAGCAGGGAATCCGGGTCAGGGTCCTACGAGCAGTACTTC. The chain carries TRBV9 and TRBJ2-7; TRBD1 might be the D (5 bases). The CDR3 loop spans 15 amino acids. Trimming stripped 5 bases from V and 1 base from J, with 16 bases between. The germline V gene has CDR1 SGDLS and CDR2 YYNGEE.

The chain links TRBV6-5 to TRBJ1-2; 9 bases line up with TRBD1. This CDR3 has 13 residues. J lost 7 bases, V lost 6 bases, and 6 bases had no gene match. Germline CDR1 and CDR2: MNHEY and SVGAGI. This chain's CDR3 is CASRDTGGGGYTF. The CDR3 DNA follows: TGTGCCAGCAGGGATACAGGGGGCGGTGGCTACACCTTC.

The V call is TRBV28, the J call TRBJ1-1; the D is unclear. V was shortened by 2 bases and J by 1 base, with 20 bases between the two germline ends. Germline V gene data show CDR1 as MDHEN and CDR2 as SYDVKM. The CDR3 covers 18 residues. DNA of the CDR3: TGTGCCAGCAGTTTAGCCCGACTCGGGCCCTGGACGAACACTGAAGCTTTCTTT. This encodes CASSLARLGPWTNTEAFF.

The V call is TRBV2, the J call TRBJ1-2; the D is unclear. V was cut by 6 bases and J by 3 bases, with 14 bases left in between. Germline-derived CDR1 and CDR2 are SNHLY and FYNNEI. The CDR3 loop spans 14 amino acids. Here the CDR3 reads CASRQMVGDYGYTF. CDR3 nucleotides: TGTGCCAGCAGACAAATGGTCGGGGACTATGGCTACACCTTC.

As regards this clone: Other nucleotide sequences in the sample specify the same CDR3. The chain is built from TRBV6-5 and TRBJ1-2, with TRBD1 matching 8 bases. Germline V lookup: CDR1 MNHEY, CDR2 SVGAGI. This CDR3 is built from 14 residues. J gave up 5 bases and V 0 bases, and 2 bases lay outside the gene matches. CDR3 sequence reads: CASSYSTGGYGYTF. The CDR3 DNA follows: TGTGCCAGCAGTTACTCCACAGGGGGGTATGGCTACACCTTC.

The chain couples TRBV5-4 to TRBJ2-7; D is unclear. From germline, CDR1 is SGHNT and CDR2 YYREEE (reference sequence). With 0 bases removed from V and 3 bases from J, the gap between germline ends came to 16 bases. The CDR3 sequence is 16 residues long. CDR3 region: CASSLDGDLRIYEQYF. CDR3 coding DNA: TGTGCCAGCAGCTTGGATGGGGATTTAAGGATCTACGAGCAGTACTTC.

CDR3 nucleotide sequence: TGTGCCAGCAGCTTAATCGGAGGAGACTACGAGCAGTACTTC. Translating it yields CASSLIGGDYEQYF. The rearrangement links TRBV13 to TRBJ2-5; D perhaps matches TRBD2 (5 bases). The J call may be faulty, since TRBJ2-7 better matches the DNA end. This CDR3 is 14 amino acids long. Germline CDR1 PRHDT, CDR2 FYEKMQ (reference sequence).

The chain uses TRBV7-6 and TRBJ2-2; possible D gene TRBD1, 7 bases. The CDR3 covers 19 residues. Germline CDR1 is SGHVS and CDR2 is FNYEAQ. V was pared by 5 bases and J by 0 bases, with 22 bases between. The CDR3: CASSLEGAGTEANTGELFF. The DNA of the CDR3 is TGTGCCAGCAGCCTAGAGGGGGCGGGGACCGAAGCGAACACCGGGGAGCTGTTTTTT.

The chain joins TRBV5-4 to TRBJ2-5; D uncertain. V dropped 4 bases and J dropped 3 bases, with 25 bases sitting between them. CDR1 and CDR2 from the germline V gene are SGHNT and YYREEE (reference sequence). The CDR3 runs 18 residues. CDR3 sequence: CASSQKITGATSKETQYF. The CDR3 nucleotides are TGTGCCAGCAGCCAAAAAATTACCGGAGCGACAAGTAAAGAGACCCAGTACTTC.

The chain has TRBV2 and TRBJ2-7; TRBD2 matches 8 bases. V trimming: 3 bases; J trimming: 5 bases; junction bases outside the gene matches: 6. The V gene's germline CDR1 is SNHLY and CDR2 FYNNEI. CDR3 length equals 14 residues. This CDR3 reads CASSDRTSFDEQYF. CDR3 sequence (DNA): TGTGCCAGCAGTGATAGGACTAGCTTCGACGAGCAGTACTTC. Combining the CDR3 with reference TRBV2 and TRBJ2-7 gives the whole variable domain EPEVTQTPSHQVTQMGQEVILRCVPISNHLYFYWYRQILGQKVEFLVSFYNNEISEKSEIFDDQFSVERPDGSNFTLKIRSTKLEDSAMYFCASSDRTSFDEQYFGPGTRLTVT.

V is TRBV5-1 and J is TRBJ2-1; 9 nucleotides agree with TRBD1. CDR3 length equals 20 residues. CDR1 is SGHRS and CDR2 is YFSETQ in the germline V gene. Losses at the gene ends were 6 bases for V and 4 bases for J; bases not matched to a gene: 23. The CDR3 DNA is TGCGCCAGCAACCAGAAGTCGGGACAGGGTCTTCTACAACGTTACAATGAGCAGTTCTTC. This codes for CASNQKSGQGLLQRYNEQFF.

The chain couples TRBV6-1 to TRBJ1-5; weak D call: TRBD1 (5 bases). Germline-derived CDR1 and CDR2 are MNHNS and SASEGT. This CDR3 comprises 16 residues. The V end was cut by 2 bases, the J end by 0 bases, with 11 bases between. The CDR3 DNA reads TGTGCCAGCAGTGAAAGAGGGACGGCTAGCAATCAGCCCCAGCATTTT. Translation gives CASSERGTASNQPQHF.

This sequence joins TRBV6-1 and TRBJ1-3; D perhaps matches TRBD1 (5 bases). Between the trimmed V and J ends, which lost 6 bases and 0 bases, there was a span of 12 bases. Germline V gene sequence: CDR1 MNHNS, CDR2 SASEGT. CDR3 length equals 15 residues. In nucleotides, the CDR3 is TGTGCCAGCAGCGCAACAGGCATCTCTGGAAACACCATATATTTT. This sequence encodes CASSATGISGNTIYF.

CDR3 residues: CASSSAQPGHGYTF. CDR3 DNA: TGCGCCAGCAGCTCAGCACAGCCAGGGCACGGCTACACCTTC. The rearrangement uses TRBV5-1 and TRBJ1-2, with D tentatively TRBD1 (5 bases). The CDR3 is 14 amino acids. Germline CDR1 reads SGHRS; CDR2 reads YFSETQ. Trimming took 3 bases from V and 8 from J, leaving 17 bases between them.

The count of this clone is one. The rearrangement links TRBV25-1 to TRBJ2-3; D gene ambiguous. The CDR3 runs to 14 residues. CDR1 is MGHDK and CDR2 is SYGVNS in the germline V gene. The ends were cut back, 4 bases at V and 0 bases at J, with 8 bases in the middle. This CDR3 reads CASSGPISTDTQYF. The CDR3 region has the DNA TGTGCCAGCAGTGGGCCTATTAGCACAGATACGCAGTATTTT.

V and J are TRBV7-2 and TRBJ2-2; TRBD2 matches at 14 bases. Germline lookup yields CDR1 SGHTA and CDR2 FQGNSA. Trimming at V came to 4 bases and at J to 3 bases, leaving 4 bases not matched to a gene. The CDR3 is 17 amino acids. CDR3 bases: TGTGCCAGCAGCTGGACTAGCGGGAGGCAATACACCGGGGAGCTGTTTTTT. Residues: CASSWTSGRQYTGELFF.

The J gene is TRBJ1-5, the V gene TRBV7-9, with TRBD1 identical over 7 bases. The CDR3 contains 14 residues. CDR1 SEHNR and CDR2 FQNEAQ come from the germline V gene (reference sequence). Trimming removed 8 bases from V and 6 bases from J; junction bases left unmatched: 10. The CDR3 loop reads CASSPLPGGQPQHF. The CDR3 nucleotides are TGTGCCAGCTCCCCTTTACCAGGGGGTCAGCCCCAGCATTTT.

The DNA for the CDR3 is TGTGCCAGCACCCCCCGGGACTATGGCTACACCTTC. Protein product: CASTPRDYGYTF. The rearrangement joins TRBV28 to TRBJ1-2; D gene unclear. Trimming shortened V by 7 bases and J by 3 bases, and 9 bases separated the two germline ends. The CDR3 is 12 residues long. Germline lookup yields CDR1 MDHEN and CDR2 SYDVKM.

The chain joins TRBV29-1 to TRBJ2-5; either TRBD1 or TRBD2 may supply D (5 bases each). The J call is doubtful: the DNA matches TRBJ2-7 better. Germline CDR1 reads SQVTM; CDR2 reads ANQGSEA. The CDR3 is made up of 12 amino acids. The CDR3 region has the DNA TGCAGCGTCCGGGACGAGAATTACGAGCAGTACTTC. Its protein is CSVRDENYEQYF.

The DNA of the CDR3 is TGTGCCAGCAGTTCCTTGGGAGTCGAGCAGTACTTC. The encoded protein is CASSSLGVEQYF. The chain uses TRBV28 and TRBJ2-7; TRBD2 might be the D (5 bases). CDR1 MDHEN and CDR2 SYDVKM come from the germline V gene. The CDR3 runs 12 residues. V gave up 4 bases and J gave up 6 bases, with 10 bases separating them. The variable domain in full, with the rest retrieved from reference TRBV28 and TRBJ2-7, is DVKVTQSSRYLVKRTGEKVFLECVQDMDHENMFWYRQDPGLGLRLIYFSYDVKMKEKGDIPEGYSVSREKKERFSLILESASTNQTSMYLCASSSLGVEQYFGPGTRLTVT.

The V and J genes are TRBV20-1 and TRBJ2-5, with D unresolved. Judging by the DNA end, TRBJ2-7 fits better; the J call may be wrong. Germline V gene data show CDR1 as DFQATT and CDR2 as SNEGSKA (reference sequence). CDR3 length: 11 residues. The CDR3 bases are TGCAGTCCATCCAGCGATTACGAGCAGTACTTC. Its translation: CSPSSDYEQYF.

The chain employs TRBV11-2 and TRBJ1-1; D unresolved. The CDR3 sequence is 14 residues long. The ends were cut back, 1 base at V and 1 base at J, with 7 bases in the middle. From germline, CDR1 is SGHAT and CDR2 FQNNGV. CDR3 amino acids: CASSLGGQNTEAFF. The CDR3 coding sequence is TGTGCCAGCAGCTTAGGAGGCCAGAACACTGAAGCTTTCTTT.

The genes are TRBV30 and TRBJ2-7; D possibly corresponds to TRBD2 (6 bases). This CDR3 comprises 15 residues. Per germline, CDR1 GTSNPN and CDR2 SVGIG (reference sequence). The V gene lost 3 bases and the J gene lost 3 bases, with 18 bases spanning the gap. CDR3 sequence: CAWRGGGVADYEQYF. CDR3 DNA sequence: TGTGCCTGGAGGGGTGGAGGGGTTGCGGACTACGAGCAGTACTTC.

This rearrangement joins TRBV9 to TRBJ1-2, with D unresolved. The CDR3 is 11 amino acids. Trimming left V 6 bases short and J 4 bases short, with 7 bases between. The germline CDR1 and CDR2 sequences are SGDLS and YYNGEE. The CDR3, as DNA: TGTGCCAGCAAAGGGTCCTATGGCTACACCTTC. Encoded protein: CASKGSYGYTF.

This chain joins TRBV7-2 and TRBJ1-1; D gene unclear. V shed 1 base and J shed 1 base, with 10 bases lying between them. The CDR3 covers 15 residues. Germline CDR1 SGHTA, CDR2 FQGNSA. The CDR3, as DNA: TGTGCCAGCAGCTTAGTCGGTCGAGCGAACACTGAAGCTTTCTTT. It encodes CASSLVGRANTEAFF. The variable domain in full, with the rest retrieved from reference TRBV7-2 and TRBJ1-1, is GAGVSQSPSNKVTEKGKDVELRCDPISGHTALYWYRQSLGQGLEFLIYFQGNSAPDKSGLPSDRFSAERTGGSVSTLTIQRTQQEDSAVYLCASSLVGRANTEAFFGQGTRLTVV.

The chain carries TRBV5-1 and TRBJ2-7, with 9 nucleotides matching TRBD2. The CDR3 consists of 15 residues. V shed 2 bases and J 2 bases; nucleotides not matched to a gene: 5. Germline values: CDR1 SGHRS, CDR2 YFSETQ. CDR3 protein: CASSFLAGLAYEQYF. Here the CDR3 DNA reads TGCGCCAGCAGCTTCCTAGCGGGGCTCGCCTACGAGCAGTACTTC.